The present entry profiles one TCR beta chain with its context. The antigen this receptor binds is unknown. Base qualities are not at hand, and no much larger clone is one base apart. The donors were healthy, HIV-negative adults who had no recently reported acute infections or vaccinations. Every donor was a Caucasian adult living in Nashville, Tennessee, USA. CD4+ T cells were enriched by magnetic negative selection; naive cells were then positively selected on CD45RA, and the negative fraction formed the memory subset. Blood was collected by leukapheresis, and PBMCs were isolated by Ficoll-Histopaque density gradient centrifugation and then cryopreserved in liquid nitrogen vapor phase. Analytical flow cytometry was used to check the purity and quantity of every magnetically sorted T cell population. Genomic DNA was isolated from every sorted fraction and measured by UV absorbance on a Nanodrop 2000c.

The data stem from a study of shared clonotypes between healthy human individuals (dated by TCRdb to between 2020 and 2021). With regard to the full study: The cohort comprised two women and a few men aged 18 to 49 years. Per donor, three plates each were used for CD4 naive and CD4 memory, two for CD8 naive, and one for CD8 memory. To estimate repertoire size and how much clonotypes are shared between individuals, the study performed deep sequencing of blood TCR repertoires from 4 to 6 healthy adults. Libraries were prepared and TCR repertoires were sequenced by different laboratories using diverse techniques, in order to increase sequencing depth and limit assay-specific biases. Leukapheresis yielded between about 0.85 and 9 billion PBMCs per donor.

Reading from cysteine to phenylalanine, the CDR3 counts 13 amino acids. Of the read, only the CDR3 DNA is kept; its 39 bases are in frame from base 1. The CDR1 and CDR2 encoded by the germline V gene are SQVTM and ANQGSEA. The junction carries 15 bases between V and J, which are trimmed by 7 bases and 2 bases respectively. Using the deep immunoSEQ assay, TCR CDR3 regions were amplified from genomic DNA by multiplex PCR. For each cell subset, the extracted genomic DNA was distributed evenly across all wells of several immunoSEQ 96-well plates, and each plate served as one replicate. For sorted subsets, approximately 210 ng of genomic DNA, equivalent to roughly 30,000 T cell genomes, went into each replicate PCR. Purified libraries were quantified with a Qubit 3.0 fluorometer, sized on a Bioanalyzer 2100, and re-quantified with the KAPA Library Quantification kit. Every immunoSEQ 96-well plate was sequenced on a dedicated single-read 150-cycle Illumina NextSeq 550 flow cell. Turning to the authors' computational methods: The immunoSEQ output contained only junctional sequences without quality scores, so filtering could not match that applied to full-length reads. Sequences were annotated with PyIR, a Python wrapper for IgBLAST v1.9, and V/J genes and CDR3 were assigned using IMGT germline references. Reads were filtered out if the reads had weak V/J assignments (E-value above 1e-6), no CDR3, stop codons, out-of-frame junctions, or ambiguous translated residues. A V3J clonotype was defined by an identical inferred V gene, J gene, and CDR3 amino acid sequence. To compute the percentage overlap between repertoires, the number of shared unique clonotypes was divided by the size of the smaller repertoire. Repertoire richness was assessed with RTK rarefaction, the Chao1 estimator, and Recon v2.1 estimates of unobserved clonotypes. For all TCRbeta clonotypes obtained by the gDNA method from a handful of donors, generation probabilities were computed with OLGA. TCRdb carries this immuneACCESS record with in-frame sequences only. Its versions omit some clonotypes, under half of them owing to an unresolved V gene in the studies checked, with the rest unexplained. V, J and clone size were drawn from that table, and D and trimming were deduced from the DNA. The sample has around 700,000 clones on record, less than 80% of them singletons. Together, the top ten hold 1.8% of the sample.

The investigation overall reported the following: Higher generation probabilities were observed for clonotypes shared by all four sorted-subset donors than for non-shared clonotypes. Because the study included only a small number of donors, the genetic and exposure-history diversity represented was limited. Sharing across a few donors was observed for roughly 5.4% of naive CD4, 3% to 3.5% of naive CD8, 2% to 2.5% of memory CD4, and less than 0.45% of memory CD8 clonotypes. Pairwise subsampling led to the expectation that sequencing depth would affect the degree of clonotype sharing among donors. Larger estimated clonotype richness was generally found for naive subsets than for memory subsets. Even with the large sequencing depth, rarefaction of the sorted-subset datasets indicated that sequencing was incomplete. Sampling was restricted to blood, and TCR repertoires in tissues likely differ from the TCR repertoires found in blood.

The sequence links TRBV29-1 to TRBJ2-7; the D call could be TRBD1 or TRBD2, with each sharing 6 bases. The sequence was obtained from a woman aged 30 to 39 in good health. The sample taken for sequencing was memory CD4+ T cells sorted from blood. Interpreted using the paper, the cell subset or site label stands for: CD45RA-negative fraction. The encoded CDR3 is CSATTGGTYEQYF. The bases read TGCAGCGCAACGACCGGGGGCACCTACGAGCAGTACTTC.